This T cell receptor beta chain is from a study of identical twins. TCRdb analysed the 5' RACE reads with MiXCR anew, one entry per CDR3 protein. The table records a few hundred thousand distinct CDR3 sequences, more than 9% of them present only once. These data were likewise used in another study, on yellow fever vaccine responses in identical twins.

The TCR comes from a woman aged 18-29 years in good health. Sequencing was done on a sample of PBMCs.

CDR3 in DNA: TGCGCCAGCAGCCAAGAAGACCGCCCCGTAGAGACCCAGTACTTC. Amino acid sequence: CASSQEDRPVETQYF. V is TRBV4-1 and J is TRBJ2-5, with unresolved D. Germline-derived CDR1 and CDR2 are MGHRA and YSYEKL. V lost 0 bases and J 4 bases, leaving 12 bases between the germline ends. The CDR3 extends over 15 amino acids.